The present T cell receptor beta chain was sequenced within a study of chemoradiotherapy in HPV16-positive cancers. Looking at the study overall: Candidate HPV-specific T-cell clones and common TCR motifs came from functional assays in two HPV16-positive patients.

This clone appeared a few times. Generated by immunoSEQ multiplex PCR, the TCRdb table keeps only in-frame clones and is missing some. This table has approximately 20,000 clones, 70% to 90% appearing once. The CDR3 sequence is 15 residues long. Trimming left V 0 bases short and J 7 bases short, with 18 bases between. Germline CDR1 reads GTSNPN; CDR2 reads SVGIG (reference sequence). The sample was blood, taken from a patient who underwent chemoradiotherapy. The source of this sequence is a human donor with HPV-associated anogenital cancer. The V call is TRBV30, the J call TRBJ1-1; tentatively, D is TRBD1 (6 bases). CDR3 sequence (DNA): TGTGCCTGGAGTGTGCGGGGGGCGCCGGGAATTGAAGCTTTCTTT. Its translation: CAWSVRGAPGIEAFF.